The rows below give T cell receptor beta chains drawn from one sample of a study of blood T cell repertoires in COVID-19. Clones were read by immunoSEQ multiplex PCR, and TCRdb kept only the in-frame ones, dropping some. The sample yields roughly 150,000 clones, around 89% seen once. The sample was peripheral blood. The receptor set was obtained from a man aged 55-75 years with active or convalescent COVID-19. Both conserved end residues are part of each CDR3. D genes are given only for firm matches. The size entry is marked missing in some rows and otherwise reads once, few, many or a size class.

j_call,d_call,v_call,clone_size,cdr3_nt,cdr3_aa
TRBJ2-2,.,TRBV30,.,TGTGCCTGGAGTGTACCACTACTCGCGAACACCGGGGAGCTGTTTTTT,CAWSVPLLANTGELFF
TRBJ1-2,TRBD1,TRBV3-1/TRBV3-2,.,TGTGCCAGCAGCCTGGGACAGCTTATGCCCTATGGCTACACCTTC,CASSLGQLMPYGYTF
TRBJ2-7,TRBD2,TRBV18,.,TGTGCCAGCTCACAAGATCTAGCGGGAGGGGGAGAGCAGTACTTC,CASSQDLAGGGEQYF
TRBJ1-2,TRBD1,TRBV9,.,TGTGCCAGCAGCGTATATTGGCAGGGGGCGTCTGGCTACACCTTC,CASSVYWQGASGYTF
TRBJ2-7,.,TRBV3-1/TRBV3-2,.,TGTGCCAGTACAGGGTCCAACGAGCAGTACTTC,CASTGSNEQYF
TRBJ2-1,TRBD1,TRBV30,.,TGTGCCTGGGGACAGGGGGCGCATAGCATTGAGCAGTTCTTC,CAWGQGAHSIEQFF
TRBJ1-1,.,TRBV7-2,.,TGTGCCAGCAGCTTATTTCGCTCAGGGAACACTGAAGCTTTCTTT,CASSLFRSGNTEAFF
TRBJ2-4,TRBD2,TRBV7-6,.,TGTGCCAGCAGCCCAATTGTGGGAGGGGTCAAAAACATTCAGTACTTC,CASSPIVGGVKNIQYF
TRBJ2-7,.,TRBV29-1,.,TGCAGCGTGGCGGATTACTACGAGCAGTACTTC,CSVADYYEQYF
TRBJ2-3,.,TRBV7-2,.,TGTGCCAGCAGCCAGGGCGGGGGCACAGATACGCAGTATTTT,CASSQGGGTDTQYF
TRBJ1-3,.,TRBV18,.,TGTGCCAGCTCACAATCGACAGGACCTGCTGGAAACACCATATATTTT,CASSQSTGPAGNTIYF
TRBJ2-5,TRBD1,TRBV7-2,.,TGTGCCAGCAGCTCACTCTTGGGGGACAGTCGGCAAGAGACCCAGTACTTC,CASSSLLGDSRQETQYF
TRBJ2-3,TRBD2,TRBV6-5,.,TGTGCCAGCAGTCCCGGGGGGGACGCAGATACGCAGTATTTT,CASSPGGDADTQYF
TRBJ2-1,.,TRBV10-3,.,TGTGCCATCAGTGAGCCCCGAGGGTCTCTCTTGGACAATGAGCAGTTCTTC,CAISEPRGSLLDNEQFF
TRBJ2-7,TRBD1,TRBV7-2,.,TGTGCCAGCAGCTTAAGACAGGGGGCCTACGAGCAGTACTTC,CASSLRQGAYEQYF
TRBJ2-1,TRBD2,TRBV5-4,few,TGTGCCAGCAGCCCCACCGCGGGGGGCGTCTACAATGAGCAGTTCTTC,CASSPTAGGVYNEQFF
TRBJ1-1,.,TRBV29-1,.,TGCAGCGTTGGGCAGAACACTGAAGCTTTCTTT,CSVGQNTEAFF
TRBJ2-7,TRBD1,TRBV29-1,once,TGCAGCGTTGGGCGAGGGACAGCCTACGAGCAGTACTTC,CSVGRGTAYEQYF
TRBJ2-3,TRBD2,TRBV28,.,TGTGCCAGCAGTAACCCCGAGGGACTAGCGGGGGTTCCCACAGATACGCAGTATTTT,CASSNPEGLAGVPTDTQYF
TRBJ1-2,.,TRBV28,.,TGTGCCAGCAGTTCGTCCGGGGAAGCGGACAGTGCTCTCTATGGCTACACCTTC,CASSSSGEADSALYGYTF
TRBJ2-1,.,TRBV11-2,.,TGTGCCAGCAGCCGTCGAGTCGATGAGCAGTTCTTC,CASSRRVDEQFF
TRBJ2-3,TRBD2,TRBV7-8,.,TGTGCCAGCAGCCGGTCGGGAGGGGATACGCAGTATTTT,CASSRSGGDTQYF
TRBJ1-4,.,TRBV4-2,.,TGTGCCAGCAGCCAAGAACGGGGTGGTTCGACTAATGAAAAACTGTTTTTT,CASSQERGGSTNEKLFF
TRBJ1-3,.,TRBV7-9,.,TGTGCCAGCAGCTTCCACGAGGGCCATCCCTCTGGAAACACCATATATTTT,CASSFHEGHPSGNTIYF
TRBJ2-1,.,TRBV30,.,TGTGCCTGGAGTGCCACCCGGGGGAATGAGCAGTTCTTC,CAWSATRGNEQFF
TRBJ2-7,.,TRBV6-2/TRBV6-3,.,TGTGCCAGCAGTTACGGAACAGGGTTTTATTTCCCCTACGAGCAGTACTTC,CASSYGTGFYFPYEQYF
TRBJ2-7,TRBD1,TRBV6-1,.,TGTGCCAGCAGTGAAAGGGGGACAGGGCACACCTACGAGCAGTACTTC,CASSERGTGHTYEQYF
TRBJ1-1,.,TRBV18,.,TGTGCCAGCTCACCAAAAGGCCCCGCTCAGGGTACTGAAGCTTTCTTT,CASSPKGPAQGTEAFF
TRBJ1-5,TRBD1,TRBV3-1/TRBV3-2,.,TGTGCCAGCAGCCAAGATGGGACAGGGGGCGATCAGCCCCAGCATTTT,CASSQDGTGGDQPQHF
TRBJ1-6,.,TRBV5-1,.,TGCGCCAGCAGCGAGGGGGATTCACCCCTCCACTTT,CASSEGDSPLHF
TRBJ2-5,TRBD1,TRBV29-1,.,TGCAGCGTGTCCCGGGACAGGGTACAAGAGACCCAGTACTTC,CSVSRDRVQETQYF
TRBJ1-2,TRBD1,TRBV28,.,TGTGCCAGCAGTTTTCCACCGGGACAGACGGCCTATGGCTACACCTTC,CASSFPPGQTAYGYTF